This T cell receptor (beta chain) came from a study of T cell responses to AZD1222 COVID-19 vaccine. Generated by immunoSEQ multiplex PCR, the TCRdb table keeps only in-frame clones and is missing some. The repertoire has approximately 31,000 clones, roughly 90% of them found once; the top ten carry roughly 15%. The CDR3 is 15 amino acids. From germline, CDR1 is SGDLS and CDR2 YYNGEE. V was trimmed by 1 base and J by 0 bases, leaving 8 bases between them. J is TRBJ2-1 and V is TRBV9; D is unclear. The sequences come from peripheral blood, collected 28 days after the second AZD1222 dose. The sequence came from an adult who received the AZD1222 COVID-19 vaccine. CDR3 in amino acids: CASSVQVSSYNEQFF. In DNA form, the CDR3 reads TGTGCCAGCAGCGTACAGGTGAGCTCCTACAATGAGCAGTTCTTC. Supplemented by reference TRBV9 and TRBJ2-1, the full variable domain reads DSGVTQTPKHLITATGQRVTLRCSPRSGDLSVYWYQQSLDQGLQFLIQYYNGEERAKGNILERFSAQQFPDLHSELNLSSLELGDSALYFCASSVQVSSYNEQFFGPGTRLTVL.